Reported below is one T cell receptor (beta chain). The sample originates from a study of cytomegalovirus exposure and HLA in healthy donors. The overall study: The roughly 110 validation repertoires matched the roughly 700 first-cohort repertoires in platform, a later analysis reported.

This table comes from immunoSEQ multiplex PCR, and its TCRdb copy is limited to in-frame clones, with some not included. Here the sample spans roughly 52,000 clones, more than 80% being singletons. Germline V gene sequence: CDR1 SNHLY, CDR2 FYNNEI. This CDR3 is built from 15 residues. V shed 5 bases and J 7 bases; nucleotides not matched to a gene: 9. V is TRBV2 and J is TRBJ2-1, with 9 bases that match TRBD2. The sequencing input was PBMCs. The TCR originated in a man aged 18 to 35 in good health and CMV-seronegative. CDR3 residues: CASSQTSGLRNEQFF. In nucleotides, the CDR3 is TGTGCCAGCAGTCAGACTAGCGGTCTGAGAAATGAGCAGTTCTTC.